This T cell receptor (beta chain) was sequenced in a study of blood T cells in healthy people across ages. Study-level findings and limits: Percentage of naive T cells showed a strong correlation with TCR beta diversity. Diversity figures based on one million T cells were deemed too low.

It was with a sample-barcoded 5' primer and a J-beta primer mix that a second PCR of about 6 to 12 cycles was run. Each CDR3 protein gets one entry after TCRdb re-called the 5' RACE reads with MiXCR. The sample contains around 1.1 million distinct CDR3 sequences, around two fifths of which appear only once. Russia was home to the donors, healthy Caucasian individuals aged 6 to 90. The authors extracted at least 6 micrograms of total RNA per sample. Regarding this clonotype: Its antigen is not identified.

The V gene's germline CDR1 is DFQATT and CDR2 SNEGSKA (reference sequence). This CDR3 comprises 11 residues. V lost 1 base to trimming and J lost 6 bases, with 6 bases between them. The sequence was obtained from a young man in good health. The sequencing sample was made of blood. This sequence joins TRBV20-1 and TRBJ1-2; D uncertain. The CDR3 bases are TGCAGTGCTAGAGTGGCAGATGGCTACACCTTC. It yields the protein CSARVADGYTF.